This TCR beta chain was sequenced in a study of cytomegalovirus exposure and HLA in healthy donors. Donors sampled were nominally healthy, though unrecorded immune exposures were likely. V was clipped by 4 bases and J by 2 bases; unmatched bases: 10. There are 16 residues in the CDR3. Looked up from germline, CDR1 is MNHNY and CDR2 is SVGAGI (reference sequence). Study-level results: Roughly even sequencing depth across donors was the assumption behind the presence/absence analyses. The listing of roughly 160 TCR beta chains classed them as cytomegalovirus-associated.

Details on this clone: The antigen is unknown.

It was with 60 Vbeta and 13 Jbeta primers that the PCR ran. The repertoire was sequenced with immunoSEQ multiplex PCR; TCRdb's copy has only in-frame clones and lacks some. This sample has approximately 190,000 clones, with around 90% found just once. The clonotype originates from a boy younger than 10 in good health and CMV-seronegative. Sequencing was carried out using PBMCs. The J gene is TRBJ1-2, the V gene TRBV6-6, with 7 bases matching TRBD1. As DNA, the CDR3 is TGTGCCAGCAGTTCCTCGCCGGGACAGCTCAACTATGGCTACACCTTC. Translating gives CASSSSPGQLNYGYTF.